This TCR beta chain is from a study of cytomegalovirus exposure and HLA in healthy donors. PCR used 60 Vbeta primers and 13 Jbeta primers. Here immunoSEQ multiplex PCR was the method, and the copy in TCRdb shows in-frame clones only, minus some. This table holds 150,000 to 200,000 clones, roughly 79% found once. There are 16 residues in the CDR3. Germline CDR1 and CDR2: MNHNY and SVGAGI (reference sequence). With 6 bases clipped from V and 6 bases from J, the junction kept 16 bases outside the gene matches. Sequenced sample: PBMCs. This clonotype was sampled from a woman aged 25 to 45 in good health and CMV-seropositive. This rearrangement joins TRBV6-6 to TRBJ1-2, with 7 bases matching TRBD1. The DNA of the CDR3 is TGTGCCAGCAGAAGTTTGGGGGACAGCTCCTATCATGGCTACACCTTC. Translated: CASRSLGDSSYHGYTF.